This entry concerns a single T cell receptor beta chain. No antigen is known for it. The entry originates in a study of shared clonotypes between healthy human individuals. General observations from the study: Non-shared clonotypes were found to have lower generation probabilities than the clonotypes that were shared by all four of the sorted-subset donors. Naive subsets typically showed greater estimated richness than memory subsets.

The method was immunoSEQ multiplex PCR; TCRdb's version includes in-frame clones alone and lacks a portion of them. Among more than 2 million clones listed, over 85% were seen once. The naive CD8 subset, CD45RO-negative cells positively selected for CCR7, excluded terminally differentiated effector memory CD45RA+ cells. This CDR3 contains 13 residues. The germline gives CDR1 MGHRA, CDR2 YSYEKL. J was trimmed by 7 bases and V by 6 bases; bases with no gene match: 3. The clonotype was recovered from a man aged 18 to 30 in good health. Sequencing used naive CD8+ T cells sorted from blood. The V gene is TRBV4-1, the J gene TRBJ2-1; 10 nucleotides agree with TRBD1. CDR3 amino acids: CASRGQGMNEQFF. Written as DNA, the CDR3 is TGCGCCAGCAGGGGACAGGGGATGAATGAGCAGTTCTTC.